This T cell receptor beta chain was obtained from a study of blood T cell repertoires in COVID-19. Study-level background: The study drew acute and convalescent COVID-19 samples from the United States, Italy and Spain.

Germline V gives CDR1 SGHTA, CDR2 FQGNSA. V was shortened by 2 bases and J by 0 bases, with 10 bases between the two germline ends. The CDR3 totals 15 residues. How the authors handled the data: Reference gene primer amplification in the assay estimated nucleated cell counts. The protocol was immunoSEQ multiplex PCR, while the TCRdb copy is restricted to in-frame clones and leaves out a portion. The D gene and trimming were derived from the DNA, and the V and J assignments and clone size from that table. The data contain around 92,000 clones, around 84% of them singletons. The receptor comes from a woman between 55 and 75 years old in a cohort sampled during active or convalescent COVID-19. This sequence joins TRBV7-2 and TRBJ1-1; D might be TRBD1 (5 bases). Sample: peripheral blood. The CDR3 sequence: CASSLQGNMNTEAFF. For the CDR3, the DNA is TGTGCCAGCAGCTTACAGGGCAACATGAACACTGAAGCTTTCTTT.